A single T cell receptor beta chain is shown here with its context. The data are from a study of monozygotic twins with inflammatory bowel disease. From the 5' RACE reads, TCRdb lists one entry per CDR3 protein and no DNA. The table gives around 190,000 distinct CDR3 sequences; the top ten clones make up 1.5% to 2% of it. Germline CDR1 reads LNHDA; CDR2 reads SQIVND (reference sequence). The CDR3 is 14 amino acids. The receptor's source is a human donor with ulcerative colitis or Crohn's disease, or a healthy co-twin of an affected twin (not recorded which). The sequencing sample was made of blood. This sequence joins TRBV19 and TRBJ1-2; the TRBD1 assignment by TCRdb is unverifiable without DNA. CDR3 protein: CASRPQDRTYGYTF.